This section outlines one T cell receptor (beta chain) sequence together with its context. Its target is unknown. The data belong to a study of T cell responses to AZD1222 COVID-19 vaccine. Study-level findings and limits: Spike-specific TCR breadth and depth grew following two AZD1222 doses. A mostly white British donor set with more females was recruited, and clonal diversity was possibly underestimated. Targets within unmutated variant regions were reportedly found for nearly half of spike-specific TCRs. Repertoire sampling was restricted to post-peak T cell response timepoints.

Here immunoSEQ multiplex PCR was the method, and the copy in TCRdb shows in-frame clones only, minus some. The table records about 83,000 clones, just over 90% of them present only once. Germline CDR1 is SGHRS and CDR2 is YFSETQ. V shed 7 bases, J shed 0 bases, and the junction held 9 bases outside the gene matches. This CDR3 spans 17 amino acids. This receptor was taken from an adult in good health. The rearrangement joins TRBV5-1 to TRBJ2-1, with TRBD2 identical over 11 bases. The sequencing used peripheral blood, collected on day 0 of MenACWY control vaccination. The CDR3 loop is CASSGTSGFGSYNEQFF. CDR3 nucleotides: TGCGCCAGCTCCGGGACTAGCGGTTTCGGCTCCTACAATGAGCAGTTCTTC.